Listed below are T cell receptor beta chains from one sample, sequenced in a study of T cell responses to AZD1222 COVID-19 vaccine. Produced via immunoSEQ multiplex PCR; TCRdb's table is partial and in-frame only. The sample includes about 140,000 clones, around 90% of them seen just once. The sample was peripheral blood, taken 28 days after the second AZD1222 dose. These receptors all stem from an adult who received the AZD1222 COVID-19 vaccine. The CDR3 runs from the conserved cysteine through the conserved F or W.

TRBJ2-5 TRBV19 12 CASRDEGETQYF
TRBJ1-1 TRBV28 12 CASSDPDTEAFF
TRBJ2-1 TRBV3-1/TRBV3-2 15 CASTRGGSDYNEQFF
TRBJ1-1 TRBV3-1/TRBV3-2 14 CASSQASGNTEAFF
TRBJ2-5 TRBV19 16 CASSIGGGPRKETQYF
TRBJ2-3 TRBV9 12 CASSAPTDTQYF
TRBJ1-3 TRBV19 15 CASSIFWSSGNTIYF
TRBJ2-1 TRBV24-1 20 CATSPPPRPGVGGSYNEQFF
TRBJ1-2 TRBV7-2 16 CASSLELHNSNYGYTF
TRBJ2-3 TRBV7-2 12 CASTLGTDTQYF
TRBJ1-2 TRBV28 13 CASSLEGTYGYTF
TRBJ2-3 TRBV6-5 14 CASRHDLTSDTQYF
TRBJ2-7 TRBV7-9 17 CASSLTPTALHTYEQYF
TRBJ2-1 TRBV14 15 CASSPRTGGYNEQFF
TRBJ2-5 TRBV27 14 CATRLTRDQETQYF
TRBJ1-5 TRBV15 14 CATSRDGDYQPQHF
TRBJ2-7 TRBV6-5 12 CASKRQGVEQYF
TRBJ2-5 TRBV7-2 15 CASSGLAGGLLTQYF